This T cell receptor (beta chain) was sequenced for a study of post-analysis software for immune sequencing data (dated by TCRdb to the mid-2010s). About the investigation overall: Recorded disease courses included relapsing-remitting, secondary progressive and progressive-relapsing multiple sclerosis, with some patients lacking subtype annotation. The patient repertoires were compared against 11 previously published healthy control repertoires obtained from donors aged 6 to 25 years. A subset of samples was prepared in parallel using single-end sample barcoding, then pooled and co-amplified after Illumina adapter ligation.

Many counts were recorded for this clonotype. The specificity of this receptor is unknown. The sample holds no much larger clone one base away, and base qualities are not on file. The protocol used for the library was PCR. The sequencing machine was an Illumina HiSeq 2500. To reduce PCR and sequencing biases, unique molecular identifiers were built into the TCR beta cDNA libraries. Every 1 to 10 million input T cells yielded roughly 0.5 million cDNA molecules, meaning each molecule approximated one T cell. The patient libraries were prepared and sequenced using the same protocol as the earlier healthy control dataset. Samples belonging to the same batch were prepared together, multiplexed and sequenced on a shared HiSeq lane. Per the source publication's procedure: MIGEC was used to process the raw barcoded reads, and molecular identifier groups with only a single read were discarded before consensus assembly and CDR3 extraction. VDJtools was used for post-analysis of the clonotype tables, with diversity normalized by down-sampling every dataset to the smallest sample size. To correct batch-related cross-sample contamination, repertoire overlap clustering matched CDR3 amino acid sequences but not nucleotide sequences. TCRdb trimmed the raw reads at Q25, called clones with MiXCR and kept productive beta chains. Rows with one shared CDR3 protein collapse into an entry with the most common genes and DNA. None of the V and J calls come from the authors' own analysis; TCRdb made them. This sample has hundreds of thousands of distinct CDR3 sequences in its table, and 30% to 45% of those were observed once. Around 4.8% of the sample rests with the top ten.

Study-level results and caveats: Significantly lower normalized Chao1 diversity was found in multiple sclerosis patients than in controls, suggesting substantial peripheral T-cell clonal expansion. Strong co-clustering of samples prepared in the same batch was shown by direct clustering with F measure, prompting a batch-effect correction. Significantly higher frequencies in patients than in controls were found for five TRBV segments, including TRBV5-6, TRBV5-1 and TRBV20-1. The control group was slightly older than the multiple sclerosis patient group.

The CDR3 has 12 amino acids, counting the end cysteine and phenylalanine. Only the CDR3 region is kept as DNA, spanning 36 bases read in frame from base 1. The junction carries 12 bases between V and J, which are trimmed by 6 bases and 9 bases respectively. In the germline V gene, CDR1 corresponds to MDHEN and CDR2 to SYDVKM. TCR beta repertoires were profiled from peripheral blood of roughly 13 young patients with multiple sclerosis to demonstrate the VDJtools post-analysis software. The multiple sclerosis patients were children and adolescents ranging in age from 6 to 15 years. The TCR was taken from a girl between 10 and 17 years old with multiple sclerosis. Sample: blood. Recombination joined TRBV28 with TRBJ2-1; the D assignment is uncertain and may be TRBD1 or TRBD2, with 5 bases supporting each. The CDR3 reads as follows: CASRVKGTEQFF. In nucleotide form, the sequence is TGTGCCAGCAGGGTTAAGGGGACTGAGCAGTTCTTC.